This entry lists 32 T cell receptor beta chains sequenced from one sample in a study of regulatory T cells in long-lasting Graves disease. Through Arm-PCR of CDR3 regions and iRepertoire HTBI primers, TCR beta libraries were built. Each CDR3 protein is one row after TCRdb ran MiXCR on the multiplex PCR reads. Of hundreds of thousands of distinct CDR3 sequences in the sample, around 15% are singletons; the top ten hold 15% to 20%. The sample's time point: newly diagnosed GD, antithyroid drugs for less than 3 months. The TCR library used RNA extracted from PBMCs. A further study also used this sample, focusing on T cells in Graves' hyperthyroidism and ophthalmopathy.

Sequenced material: peripheral blood mononuclear cells (PBMCs), taken at new diagnosis, from a patient treated with antithyroid drugs. These receptor sequences come from a woman in her twenties or thirties with Graves disease.

The table lists this clonotype with many counts. J is TRBJ2-7 and V is TRBV13; tentative D call: TRBD2 (6 bases). The CDR3 runs 13 residues. CDR1 PRHDT and CDR2 FYEKMQ come from the germline V gene (reference sequence). V shed 6 bases and J shed 5 bases, with 14 bases lying between them. Written as DNA, the CDR3 is TGTGCCAGCAGGCCCCGCGGGGCGCACGAGCAGTACTTC. This sequence encodes CASRPRGAHEQYF.

The sample holds a few counts of this clonotype. The J gene is TRBJ1-6, the V gene TRBV2; D is ambiguous. CDR1 is SNHLY, CDR2 FYNNEI, per germline. V dropped 6 bases and J dropped 0 bases, with 12 bases sitting between them. The CDR3 runs to 16 residues. CDR3 DNA: TGTGCCAGCAGCCTCCGGGAGGGCTCCTATAATTCACCCCTCCACTTT. This encodes CASSLREGSYNSPLHF.

V and J are TRBV27 and TRBJ2-5; TRBD2 is a possible D gene (6 bases). Germline CDR1 and CDR2: MNHEY and SMNVEV (reference sequence). The V end lost 2 bases, the J end lost 5 bases, and 15 bases lay between the germline ends. The CDR3 covers 15 residues. The CDR3 DNA is TGTGCCAGCAGTTTAATGGCGGGATCTAGGGAGACCCAGTACTTC. As protein: CASSLMAGSRETQYF.

This clonotype was observed a handful of times. V is TRBV20-1 and J is TRBJ1-2; D is unclear. CDR1 and CDR2 (germline): DFQATT, SNEGSKA (reference sequence). The CDR3 is 13 residues long. The CDR3: CSVPIHASNGYTF. The DNA of the CDR3 is TGCAGCGTCCCAATCCACGCGTCGAATGGCTACACCTTC.

Ten or more counts support this clonotype. The J gene is TRBJ2-7, the V gene TRBV20-1; possibly TRBD2 for D (6 bases). V dropped 0 bases and J dropped 3 bases, with 12 bases sitting between them. The germline gives CDR1 DFQATT, CDR2 SNEGSKA (reference sequence). The CDR3 has 14 residues. The CDR3 loop reads CSARESSADYEQYF. The DNA of the CDR3 is TGCAGTGCTAGAGAGTCTAGCGCCGACTACGAGCAGTACTTC.

The sample holds many counts of this clonotype. The chain combines TRBV6-5 with TRBJ1-1, with D maybe TRBD1 (6 bases). With 3 bases removed from V and 11 bases from J, the gap between germline ends came to 28 bases. CDR3 length: 17 amino acids. Germline-derived CDR1 and CDR2 are MNHEY and SVGAGI. The CDR3 region is CASSYSDSGPGATRAFF. The CDR3 DNA reads as TGTGCCAGCAGTTATTCGGACTCGGGGCCGGGGGCGACAAGGGCTTTCTTT.

About this clonotype itself: A much larger clone is a single base away; this may be a read error. The chain recombines TRBV27 with TRBJ1-5; no clear D. The CDR3 totals 13 residues. Germline V gene lookup returns CDR1 MNHEY and CDR2 SMNVEV (reference sequence). The CDR3 nucleotides read TGTGCCGGCAGTACTACAGAGTATCAGCCCCAGCATTTT. It encodes CAGSTTEYQPQHF.

The chain uses TRBV18 and TRBJ2-3; TRBD1 aligns across 10 bases. Germline CDR1 and CDR2: KGHSH and LQKENI. J was trimmed by 0 bases and V by 2 bases; bases with no gene match: 2. This CDR3 contains 16 residues. As DNA, the CDR3 is TGTGCCAGCTCACCATCGACAGGGGGCAGCACAGATACGCAGTATTTT. It encodes CASSPSTGGSTDTQYF.

This chain uses TRBV19 with TRBJ1-1, with TRBD1 as a possible D gene (5 bases). Trimming took off 3 bases at V and 0 bases at J, with 11 bases between the two ends. CDR3 size: 15 residues. Per germline, CDR1 LNHDA and CDR2 SQIVND (reference sequence). CDR3 sequence (DNA): TGTGCCAGTAGTATGGAGAGAGGGGTGAACACTGAAGCTTTCTTT. It translates to CASSMERGVNTEAFF.

The CDR3 DNA reads as TGTGCCAGCAGTGAGACGACAGGGACCACAGATACGCAGTATTTT. This sequence encodes CASSETTGTTDTQYF. The chain carries TRBV6-1 and TRBJ2-3; 7 positions agree with TRBD1. CDR1 is MNHNS, CDR2 SASEGT, per germline. J gave up 2 bases and V 3 bases, and 5 bases lay outside the gene matches. The CDR3 contains 15 residues.

This clonotype was detected ten times or more. The rearrangement links TRBV2 to TRBJ2-7; 7 bases line up with TRBD2. J was trimmed by 0 bases and V by 11 bases; bases with no gene match: 4. Germline CDR1 SNHLY, CDR2 FYNNEI. This CDR3 has 12 amino acids. The CDR3 loop is CAGGGSSYEQYF. The CDR3, as DNA: TGTGCCGGGGGGGGGTCCTCCTACGAGCAGTACTTC.

The chain employs TRBV5-6 and TRBJ1-6; no reliable D call. V was clipped by 1 base and J by 1 base, with 12 bases between them. This CDR3 spans 17 amino acids. From germline, CDR1 is SGHDT and CDR2 YYEEEE. The CDR3 DNA follows: TGTGCCAGCAGCTTGATAATGGGTGCATCCTATAATTCACCCCTCCACTTT. This sequence encodes CASSLIMGASYNSPLHF.

This clonotype was counted ten times or more. The CDR3 DNA follows: TGTGCCAGCAGTGAATCAGGCTTACCCTACGAGCAGTACTTC. Translating gives CASSESGLPYEQYF. The V call is TRBV2, the J call TRBJ2-7; D ambiguous. Per germline, CDR1 SNHLY and CDR2 FYNNEI. Trimming removed 2 bases at V and 2 bases at J, with 10 bases between. The CDR3 length is 14 residues.

The rearrangement uses TRBV28 and TRBJ2-1; D is possibly TRBD1 or TRBD2 (7 bases each). CDR3 length equals 14 residues. Germline V lookup: CDR1 MDHEN, CDR2 SYDVKM. V was shortened by 4 bases and J by 10 bases, with 17 bases between the two germline ends. The CDR3 here is CASSSQGVGGEQFF. In DNA, the CDR3 is TGTGCCAGCAGTTCTCAGGGGGTGGGGGGGGAGCAGTTCTTC.

This clonotype has only one observation. The chain is built from TRBV3-1 and TRBJ2-2, with 9 bases matching TRBD1. The CDR3 loop spans 14 amino acids. Unmatched junction bases numbered 10, after V lost 4 bases and J lost 13 bases. The V gene's germline CDR1 is LGHDT and CDR2 YNNKEL (reference sequence). CDR3 coding DNA: TGTGCCAGCAGCCGTGGACAGGGGACGGGAGGGCTGTTTTTT. As protein: CASSRGQGTGGLFF.

The chain uses TRBV5-4 and TRBJ1-2; D might be TRBD1 (6 bases). V lost 10 bases, J lost 7 bases, and 26 bases lay in between. Germline V gene sequence: CDR1 SGHNT, CDR2 YYREEE (reference sequence). The CDR3 spans 15 residues. The CDR3: CAYSGGGALQGGYTF. For the CDR3, the DNA is TGTGCCTACTCTGGGGGGGGGGCCCTACAGGGTGGCTACACCTTC.

This clonotype was observed a few times. This CDR3 is CASRGSQLGEQPQHF. The CDR3 nucleotides are TGTGCCAGCAGGGGGTCACAGTTAGGCGAGCAGCCCCAGCATTTT. J is TRBJ1-5 and V is TRBV28; no reliable D call. This CDR3 spans 15 amino acids. Per the germline V gene, CDR1 is MDHEN and CDR2 is SYDVKM. Trimming shortened V by 6 bases and J by 7 bases, and 19 bases separated the two germline ends.

This clonotype was seen ten or more times. The chain recombines TRBV28 with TRBJ1-5; 8 bases map to TRBD1. CDR3 length: 16 amino acids. In germline, CDR1 is MDHEN, CDR2 SYDVKM. J lost 6 bases, V lost 4 bases, and 11 bases had no gene match. CDR3 in amino acids: CASSSSHTGGSQPQHF. For the CDR3, the DNA is TGTGCCAGCAGTTCCTCACATACAGGGGGGAGTCAGCCCCAGCATTTT.

In this sample, this clonotype turned up many times. V is TRBV6-1 and J is TRBJ2-7, with a possible D match to TRBD1 (5 bases). V shed 6 bases and J shed 2 bases, with 14 bases lying between them. Germline CDR1 reads MNHNS; CDR2 reads SASEGT. The CDR3 is made up of 14 amino acids. Here the CDR3 reads CASRQTRGTYEQYF. The CDR3 bases are TGTGCCAGCAGGCAAACAAGGGGCACCTACGAGCAGTACTTC.

The chain couples TRBV10-3 to TRBJ2-7; TRBD2 is a possible D gene (6 bases). Trimming stripped 4 bases from V and 7 bases from J, with 14 bases between. The CDR3 loop spans 13 amino acids. Germline V gene data show CDR1 as ENHRY and CDR2 as SYGVKD. The CDR3 reads CAISGLETREQYF. The CDR3 bases are TGTGCCATCAGTGGACTAGAAACGCGGGAGCAGTACTTC.

The chain uses TRBV25-1 and TRBJ2-2; possibly TRBD1 or TRBD2 for D (5 bases each). This CDR3 contains 15 residues. V shed 6 bases and J shed 7 bases, with 18 bases lying between them. In germline, CDR1 is MGHDK, CDR2 SYGVNS. The CDR3 sequence: CASRASGTAGGELFF. For the CDR3, the DNA is TGTGCCAGCAGGGCCTCGGGGACCGCCGGCGGGGAGCTGTTTTTT.

The V gene is TRBV6-2 or TRBV6-3, the J gene TRBJ2-3; D is undetermined. Germline V gene lookup returns CDR1 MNHEY and CDR2 SVGEGT. V was trimmed by 2 bases and J by 2 bases, leaving 8 bases between them. The CDR3 runs 14 residues. The chain's CDR3 is CASSYRTNTDTQYF. CDR3 DNA sequence: TGTGCCAGCAGTTACCGGACGAACACAGATACGCAGTATTTT.

This clonotype was seen repeatedly, ten times or more. The V call is TRBV18, the J call TRBJ2-1, with D perhaps matching TRBD1 (6 bases). CDR3 length equals 13 residues. In germline, CDR1 is KGHSH, CDR2 LQKENI. Deletions cut 4 bases from V and 4 bases from J, with 8 bases between. The CDR3 DNA reads as TGTGCCAGCTCACGGGACACGTACAATGAGCAGTTCTTC. Encoded protein: CASSRDTYNEQFF.

This clonotype was detected ten times or more. V is TRBV10-3 and J is TRBJ1-1; D gene unclear. V lost 9 bases and J lost 0, with 11 bases in between. The CDR3 length is 13 residues. CDR1 ENHRY and CDR2 SYGVKD come from the germline V gene. CDR3 in amino acids: CAIRPGLNTEAFF. The CDR3 DNA sequence: TGTGCCATTCGCCCCGGATTGAACACTGAAGCTTTCTTT.

This rearrangement joins TRBV6-2 or TRBV6-3 to TRBJ1-4; D is unresolved. V lost 6 bases, J lost 10 bases, and 21 bases lay in between. Germline CDR1 MNHEY, CDR2 SVGEGT. The CDR3 totals 15 residues. CDR3 nucleotide sequence: TGTGCCAGCAGCGAAAGTAGGGTGGTATCAGGAAAACTGTTTTTT. Its translation: CASSESRVVSGKLFF.

This clonotype appeared many times. CDR3 loop: CASSPGGTGAYEQYF. Written as DNA, the CDR3 is TGTGCCAGCAGCCCGGGAGGGACAGGGGCCTACGAGCAGTACTTC. The V gene is TRBV7-2, the J gene TRBJ2-7; the match to TRBD1 covers 10 bases. CDR1 is SGHTA and CDR2 is FQGNSA in the germline V gene. Unmatched junction bases numbered 6, after V lost 5 bases and J lost 2 bases. The CDR3 runs to 15 residues.

This clonotype showed up just a few times. V gene TRBV27 combines with J gene TRBJ2-6, with D tentatively TRBD1 or TRBD2 (6 bases each). Trimming removed 8 bases from V and 4 bases from J, with 15 bases in between. Germline V lookup: CDR1 MNHEY, CDR2 SMNVEV (reference sequence). CDR3 length: 15 residues. CDR3 in DNA: TGTGCCAGCTCTCCCGGGGGCCGAGGGGCCAACGTCCTGACTTTC. Translation: CASSPGGRGANVLTF.

The gene calls are TRBV30 and TRBJ2-7; TRBD2 matches at 7 bases. The CDR3 consists of 14 residues. Germline lookup yields CDR1 GTSNPN and CDR2 SVGIG (reference sequence). The V segment lost 0 bases and the J segment 6 bases; nucleotides outside the gene matches: 8. The CDR3 nucleotides read TGTGCCTGGAGTGTAATACGAGGGAGGGGCGAGCAGTACTTC. It is translated as CAWSVIRGRGEQYF. Drawing the rest from reference TRBV30 and TRBJ2-7, the complete variable domain is SQTIHQWPATLVQPVGSPLSLECTVEGTSNPNLYWYRQAAGRGLQLLFYSVGIGQISSEVPQNLSASRPQDRQFILSSKKLLLSDSGFYLCAWSVIRGRGEQYFGPGTRLTVT.

This clonotype was found many times. J is TRBJ2-7 and V is TRBV12-3 or TRBV12-4, with unresolved D. V shed 0 bases and J shed 6 bases, with 9 bases lying between them. The length of the CDR3 is 13 residues. In nucleotides, the CDR3 is TGTGCCAGCAGTTTAGCCACGACGGCCGAGCAGTACTTC. Translated, it gives CASSLATTAEQYF.

This clonotype was counted a few times. V and J are TRBV7-9 and TRBJ2-2; possibly TRBD1 for D (7 bases). CDR1 and CDR2 (germline): SEHNR, FQNEAQ (reference sequence). Trimming left V 6 bases short and J 9 bases short, with 23 bases between. This CDR3 region has 16 residues. The CDR3 reads CASRHYGVEGAWELFF. The CDR3 nucleotides read TGTGCCAGCAGACATTATGGCGTGGAGGGGGCTTGGGAGCTGTTTTTT. Complete variable domain (other parts from reference TRBV7-9 and TRBJ2-2): DTGVSQNPRHKITKRGQNVTFRCDPISEHNRLYWYRQTLGQGPEFLTYFQNEAQLEKSRLLSDRFSAERPKGSFSTLEIQRTEQGDSAMYLCASRHYGVEGAWELFFGEGSRLTVL.

A few counts support this clonotype. V usage is TRBV29-1 and J usage is TRBJ2-1, with 14 bases matching TRBD2. The CDR3 sequence is 15 residues long. Germline trimming cut 7 bases from V and 5 bases from J; bases unmatched to any gene: 7. Germline values: CDR1 SQVTM, CDR2 ANQGSEA. CDR3 in DNA: TGCAGCGGTTCCGGGACTAGCGGGAGTAACAATGAGCAGTTCTTC. Protein: CSGSGTSGSNNEQFF.

The chain employs TRBV6-1 and TRBJ2-3; D may be TRBD1 or TRBD2 (5 bases each). Trimming took off 0 bases at V and 8 bases at J, with 6 bases between the two ends. This CDR3 region has 12 residues. Germline V CDR1 and CDR2: MNHNS, SASEGT. CDR3 protein: CASSEAGGTQYF. Written as DNA, the CDR3 is TGTGCCAGCAGTGAAGCTGGGGGTACGCAGTATTTT.